The 16 T cell receptor beta chains in this list originate from one sample, sequenced in a study of blood T cell repertoires in COVID-19. Repertoires were generated with immunoSEQ multiplex PCR, while TCRdb's copy carries only in-frame clones and drops some. The table shows over 120,000 clones, with about 86% occurring only once. The sample taken for sequencing was PBMCs or T cells enriched from blood (not recorded which). The receptors were gathered from a man in his fifties or sixties who had recovered from COVID-19.

Worth noting for this clone: Other nucleotide sequences in the sample specify the same CDR3. The J gene is TRBJ1-5, the V gene TRBV4-3, with D uncertain. There are 14 residues in the CDR3. From germline, CDR1 is LGHNA and CDR2 YSLEER. Trimming removed 0 bases from V and 2 bases from J, with 5 bases in between. The CDR3 DNA reads TGCGCCAGCAGCCAAGATAGAGGCAATCAGCCCCAGCATTTT. It codes for CASSQDRGNQPQHF.

The chain recombines TRBV9 with TRBJ2-5; no reliable D call. Germline CDR1 SGDLS, CDR2 YYNGEE. The CDR3 has 13 residues. Trimming shortened V by 0 bases and J by 4 bases, and 7 bases separated the two germline ends. The CDR3 loop is CASSVVPGETQYF. The CDR3 coding sequence is TGTGCCAGCAGCGTAGTCCCGGGAGAGACCCAGTACTTC.

V gene TRBV27 combines with J gene TRBJ1-2, with 7 positions matching TRBD1. This CDR3 is built from 16 residues. V was clipped by 4 bases and J by 4 bases; unmatched bases: 12. CDR1 is MNHEY, CDR2 SMNVEV, per germline (reference sequence). The CDR3 nucleotides are TGTGCCAGCAGTTCCGACCGACAGGGCCGTTTCTATGGCTACACCTTC. Its translation: CASSSDRQGRFYGYTF.

The J gene is TRBJ1-3, the V gene TRBV7-3; D is unresolved. Trimming cost V 8 bases and J 2 bases, with 10 bases left between them. This CDR3 has 13 residues. CDR1 is SGHTA, CDR2 FQGTGA, per germline. CDR3 bases: TGTGCCAGCTCAGAGGCCCCTGGAAACACCATATATTTT. It is translated as CASSEAPGNTIYF.

V is TRBV11-2 and J is TRBJ1-2, with 8 bases lining up with TRBD1. This CDR3 spans 14 amino acids. J lost 8 bases, V lost 4 bases, and 9 bases had no gene match. The germline gives CDR1 SGHAT, CDR2 FQNNGV. CDR3 coding DNA: TGTGCCAGCAGCTCCGGGACAGGCTTAAAAGGCTACACCTTC. Amino acid sequence: CASSSGTGLKGYTF.

The chain uses TRBV19 and TRBJ1-5, with 9 positions matching TRBD1. Trimming at V came to 7 bases and at J to 12 bases, leaving 16 bases not matched to a gene. Germline CDR1 reads LNHDA; CDR2 reads SQIVND (reference sequence). This CDR3 contains 15 residues. CDR3 in DNA: TGTGCCAGTACCTTAGAGGGGACAGGGTCTTCTCTCCAGCATTTT. This gives the protein CASTLEGTGSSLQHF.

The V call is TRBV5-4, the J call TRBJ1-1; D possibly corresponds to TRBD1 (5 bases). This CDR3 is built from 13 residues. With 3 bases removed from V and 9 bases from J, the gap between germline ends came to 15 bases. Germline CDR1 SGHNT, CDR2 YYREEE (reference sequence). CDR3 sequence: CASSYPEGRKAFF. The CDR3 coding sequence is TGTGCCAGCAGCTACCCTGAGGGGAGGAAAGCTTTCTTT.

CDR3 coding DNA: TGTGCCAGCAGCGGGGACCGGGGGGGTGAAAAACTGTTTTTT. This encodes CASSGDRGGEKLFF. The rearrangement uses TRBV5-6 and TRBJ1-4; TRBD1 is a possible D gene (5 bases). CDR1 is SGHDT, CDR2 YYEEEE, per germline. Trimming left V 4 bases short and J 7 bases short, with 14 bases between. The CDR3 totals 14 residues.

This chain joins TRBV30 and TRBJ2-3; D may be TRBD1 (5 bases). CDR1 is GTSNPN, CDR2 SVGIG, per germline (reference sequence). V lost 3 bases to trimming and J lost 11 bases, with 12 bases between them. This CDR3 has 11 amino acids. CDR3 sequence (DNA): TGTGCCTGGAGGGGGCCCCTCGTGCAGTATTTT. The encoded protein is CAWRGPLVQYF.

The chain joins TRBV27 to TRBJ1-6; D uncertain. Trimming cost V 5 bases and J 7 bases, with 6 bases left between them. There are 12 residues in the CDR3. From germline, CDR1 is MNHEY and CDR2 SMNVEV (reference sequence). This CDR3 is CASSKQNSPLHF. In DNA, the CDR3 is TGTGCCAGCAGTAAACAGAATTCACCCCTCCACTTT.

This clone was recorded once. The chain employs TRBV23-1 and TRBJ2-7; no clear D. TRBV23-1 is an ORF; its function is uncertain. The CDR3 is made up of 13 amino acids. Trimming took off 0 bases at V and 2 bases at J, with 5 bases between the two ends. The CDR3 DNA is TGCGCCAGCAGTCAATCCCCCGCCTACGAGCAGTACTTC. Protein: CASSQSPAYEQYF.

The chain employs TRBV11-3 and TRBJ2-3; D possibly corresponds to TRBD2 (6 bases). This CDR3 comprises 16 residues. Germline V CDR1 and CDR2: SGHNT, YENEEA. The V gene lost 6 bases and the J gene lost 0 bases, with 16 bases spanning the gap. The chain's CDR3 is CASRSRRGPSTDTQYF. CDR3 DNA: TGTGCCAGCAGGTCTAGGAGGGGCCCTAGCACAGATACGCAGTATTTT. The whole variable domain, remainder taken from reference TRBV11-3 and TRBJ2-3, is EAGVVQSPRYKIIEKKQPVAFWCNPISGHNTLYWYLQNLGQGPELLIRYENEEAVDDSQLPKDRFSAERLKGVDSTLKIQPAELGDSAVYLCASRSRRGPSTDTQYFGPGTRLTVL.

The CDR3 nucleotides read TGTGCCAGTAGCCCCTTGACAGTCTATGGCTACACCTTC. Its protein product is CASSPLTVYGYTF. The V call is TRBV19, the J call TRBJ1-2; tentatively, D is TRBD1 (5 bases). V lost 6 bases and J lost 4, with 12 bases in between. The CDR3 length is 13 residues. Per germline, CDR1 LNHDA and CDR2 SQIVND (reference sequence).

This sequence joins TRBV6-1 and TRBJ1-4; perhaps TRBD1 as D (6 bases). V was cut by 3 bases and J by 4 bases, with 12 bases left in between. There are 15 residues in the CDR3. Germline CDR1 and CDR2: MNHNS and SASEGT. In nucleotides, the CDR3 is TGTGCCAGCAGTGATCTGGGGGCTTTTAATGAAAAACTGTTTTTT. Protein product: CASSDLGAFNEKLFF.

The rearrangement joins TRBV3-1 (or the pseudogene TRBV3-2) to TRBJ2-5, with 9 bases identical to TRBD2. V trimming: 3 bases; J trimming: 4 bases; junction bases outside the gene matches: 3. Germline V gives CDR1 LGHDT, CDR2 YNNKEL (reference sequence). This CDR3 spans 14 amino acids. CDR3 sequence: CASSQTSGGETQYF. The CDR3 DNA reads TGTGCCAGCAGCCAGACTAGCGGTGGAGAGACCCAGTACTTC.

The rearrangement uses TRBV19 and TRBJ2-3, with unresolved D. Trimming shortened V by 10 bases and J by 0 bases, and 14 bases separated the two germline ends. From germline, CDR1 is LNHDA and CDR2 SQIVND (reference sequence). The CDR3 is 14 residues long. The CDR3 protein is CATKPRSSTDTQYF. The CDR3 region has the DNA TGTGCCACCAAGCCCAGGTCCAGCACAGATACGCAGTATTTT.